What follows describes a single TCR beta chain. The junction shows a germline mismatch at one end, possibly a read error. The source of the sample is a study of blood T cells in healthy people across ages. CDR1 GTSNPN and CDR2 SVGIG come from the germline V gene (reference sequence). This CDR3 has 15 residues. Through a sample-barcoded 5' primer and a J-beta primer mix, a second PCR was run for about 6 to 12 cycles. In TCRdb, the 5' RACE reads were re-called with MiXCR into one record per CDR3 protein. The top ten hold less than 20% of the sample, which has roughly 570,000 distinct CDR3 sequences, roughly a quarter seen once.

The source material was blood. The chain uses TRBV30 and TRBJ2-3; 10 nucleotides agree with TRBD2. This receptor was identified in a woman aged 70 to 79 in good health. The CDR3 reads CAWSSSSGSTDTQYF. CDR3 coding DNA: TGTGCCTGGAGTTCCTCTAGCGGGAGCACGGATACGCAGTATTTT.